This T cell receptor (beta chain) was sequenced for a study of cytomegalovirus exposure and HLA in healthy donors. Findings and caveats of the study: Clusters of TCRs from the first cohort tended to co-occur in the 100 to 150 validation repertoires (as a later analysis found).

Repertoires were generated with immunoSEQ multiplex PCR, while TCRdb's copy carries only in-frame clones and drops some. The repertoire holds 250,000 to 400,000 clones, with 88% as singletons. Trimming pared 3 bases from V and 0 bases from J, leaving 11 bases between. The CDR3 is 16 residues long. CDR1 and CDR2 from the germline V gene are MGHRA and YSYEKL. As concerns this clone: Its target is unknown.

The TCR sequence derives from a man under 40 in good health and CMV-seronegative. The chain recombines TRBV4-1 with TRBJ1-4; D is ambiguous. The sample consisted of PBMCs. For the CDR3, the DNA is TGCGCCAGCAGCCATGGAGGCAGCTCAACTAATGAAAAACTGTTTTTT. This encodes CASSHGGSSTNEKLFF.